Sequencing of this T cell receptor beta chain was carried out in a study of OX40 agonist ivuxolimab in advanced cancers. Points from the study as a whole: Dosing at 0.1 to 3.0 mg/kg was accompanied by clonal expansion of CD4+ and CD8+ blood T cells by week 6.

Per the germline V gene, CDR1 is MDHEN and CDR2 is SYDVKM. Germline trimming cut 6 bases from V and 2 bases from J; bases unmatched to any gene: 6. The CDR3 covers 14 residues. This clone was counted a single time. Its antigen is as yet unknown. Here immunoSEQ multiplex PCR was the method, and the copy in TCRdb shows in-frame clones only, minus some. The repertoire holds roughly 76,000 clones, with roughly four fifths as singletons. The specimen was CD4+ or CD8+ T cells sorted from blood, collected in a trial of the OX40 agonist ivuxolimab. The chain couples TRBV28 to TRBJ1-2; 7 positions match TRBD1. This clonotype was sampled from an adult with an advanced solid tumor such as melanoma, head and neck, liver or kidney cancer. The CDR3 here is CASSSGGVNYGYTF. CDR3 bases: TGTGCCAGCAGCTCAGGGGGGGTAAACTATGGCTACACCTTC.